What follows are 9 T cell receptor beta chains derived from one specimen sequenced in a study of CD8 T cells in Susac syndrome (dated by TCRdb to the late 2010s). Library construction relied on the immunoSEQ multiplex PCR assay. RNA was extracted using the RNeasy kit, and about 0.45 to 1 ug of the RNA was reverse transcribed with random hexamers. The public reads were quality trimmed at Q25 with fastp and then assembled into clones with MiXCR by TCRdb, keeping productive beta chains. Rows with a matching CDR3 protein are joined into one entry that keeps the most common DNA and genes. The sample table records 150,000 to 200,000 distinct CDR3 sequences; 90% to 95% of these occur just once. The ten largest clones add up to 0.1% of the sample. The material sequenced was CD4+ T cells from PBMCs. The receptors stem from a human donor in good health.

The rearrangement uses TRBV4-2 and TRBJ2-1; weak D call: TRBD1 (5 bases). This CDR3 region has 15 residues. Germline assignment: CDR1 LGHNA and CDR2 YNFKEQ. Trimming cost V 1 base and J 9 bases, with 16 bases left between them. The CDR3 DNA reads as TGTGCCAGCAGCCAAGGTTTAGGGGCAGGTACTGAGCAGTTCTTC. Residues: CASSQGLGAGTEQFF.

V gene TRBV29-1 combines with J gene TRBJ2-5; D not certain. This CDR3 contains 12 residues. Trimming left V 6 bases short and J 5 bases short, with 13 bases between. CDR1 SQVTM and CDR2 ANQGSEA come from the germline V gene. CDR3 amino acids: CSVGPMGETQYF. CDR3 DNA sequence: TGCAGCGTGGGCCCGATGGGGGAGACCCAGTACTTC.

This chain uses TRBV20-1 with TRBJ2-5; weak D call: TRBD1 (5 bases). The germline V gene has CDR1 DFQATT and CDR2 SNEGSKA (reference sequence). This CDR3 comprises 13 residues. V dropped 3 bases and J dropped 5 bases, with 13 bases sitting between them. The DNA of the CDR3 is TGCAGTGCTAGGGCGCGAAACAGGGAGACCCAGTACTTC. Protein product: CSARARNRETQYF.

This chain connects TRBV4-3 to TRBJ2-3, with 10 bases lining up with TRBD2. CDR1 and CDR2 from the germline V gene are LGHNA and YSLEER. There are 18 residues in the CDR3. The ends lost 0 bases at V and 2 bases at J; junction bases unmatched: 8. Here the CDR3 reads CASSQDSLAGGTTDTQYF. In DNA form, the CDR3 reads TGCGCCAGCAGCCAAGATTCGTTAGCGGGGGGAACCACAGATACGCAGTATTTT.

The chain joins TRBV3-1 to TRBJ2-7; tentative D call: TRBD1 (7 bases). Trimming removed 5 bases at V and 6 bases at J, with 14 bases between. Germline V gene lookup returns CDR1 LGHDT and CDR2 YNNKEL (reference sequence). The CDR3 sequence is 13 residues long. The CDR3 nucleotides read TGTGCCAGCAGCAGACGACAGGGAGGCGAGCAGTACTTC. It specifies CASSRRQGGEQYF.

The rearrangement joins TRBV19 to TRBJ1-5; D is uncertain. CDR1 is LNHDA and CDR2 is SQIVND in the germline V gene (reference sequence). The CDR3 consists of 16 residues. Between the trimmed V and J ends, which lost 5 bases and 6 bases, there was a span of 20 bases. The CDR3 region has the DNA TGTGCCAGTAGTCCGGAGCGAGGAACCCTCAGTCAGCCCCAGCATTTT. Its translation: CASSPERGTLSQPQHF.

This chain links TRBV10-3 with TRBJ1-6; D is undetermined. Trimming took off 4 bases at V and 8 bases at J, with 9 bases between the two ends. The CDR3 is 13 residues long. CDR1 ENHRY and CDR2 SYGVKD come from the germline V gene. This CDR3 reads CAISGQVDSPLHF. CDR3 in DNA: TGTGCCATCAGTGGGCAGGTAGATTCACCCCTCCACTTT.

The chain carries TRBV14 and TRBJ2-5; 8 bases are a match to TRBD2. V lost 5 bases to trimming and J lost 4 bases; unmatched junction nucleotides: 6. Germline loops: CDR1 SGHDN, CDR2 FVKESK. CDR3 size: 14 residues. The CDR3 DNA reads TGTGCCAGCAGCACGACTCTAGCGGGAGAGACCCAGTACTTC. This sequence encodes CASSTTLAGETQYF.

J is TRBJ2-1 and V is TRBV5-1; D is possibly TRBD1 or TRBD2 (5 bases each). Trimming removed 4 bases from V and 8 bases from J, with 16 bases in between. Germline loops: CDR1 SGHRS, CDR2 YFSETQ. This CDR3 spans 14 amino acids. The CDR3 is CASSLQKGSDEQFF. CDR3 coding DNA: TGCGCCAGCAGCCTTCAAAAGGGGAGCGATGAGCAGTTCTTC. The complete variable domain, with remaining parts taken from reference TRBV5-1 and TRBJ2-1, reads KAGVTQTPRYLIKTRGQQVTLSCSPISGHRSVSWYQQTPGQGLQFLFEYFSETQRNKGNFPGRFSGRQFSNSRSEMNVSTLELGDSALYLCASSLQKGSDEQFFGPGTRLTVL.